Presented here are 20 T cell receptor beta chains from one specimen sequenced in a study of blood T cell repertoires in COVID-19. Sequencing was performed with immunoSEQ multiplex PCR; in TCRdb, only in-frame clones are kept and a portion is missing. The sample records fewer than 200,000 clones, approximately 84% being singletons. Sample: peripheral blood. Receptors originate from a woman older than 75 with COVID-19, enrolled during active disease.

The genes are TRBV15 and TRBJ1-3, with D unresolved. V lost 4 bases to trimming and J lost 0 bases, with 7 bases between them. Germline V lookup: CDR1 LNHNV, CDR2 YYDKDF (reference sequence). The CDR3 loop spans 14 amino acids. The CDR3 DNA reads TGTGCCACCAGCAAGCTGAGCTCTGGAAACACCATATATTTT. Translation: CATSKLSSGNTIYF.

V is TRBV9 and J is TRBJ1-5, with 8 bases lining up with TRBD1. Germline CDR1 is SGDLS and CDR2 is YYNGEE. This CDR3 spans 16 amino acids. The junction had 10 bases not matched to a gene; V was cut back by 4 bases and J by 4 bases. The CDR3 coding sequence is TGTGCCAGCAGCCCCGGACAGGGAAGCCCGAATCAGCCCCAGCATTTT. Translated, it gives CASSPGQGSPNQPQHF.

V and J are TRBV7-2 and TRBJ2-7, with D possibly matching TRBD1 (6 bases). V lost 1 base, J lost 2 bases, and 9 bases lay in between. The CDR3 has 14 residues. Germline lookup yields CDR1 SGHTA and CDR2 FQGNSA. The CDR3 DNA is TGTGCCAGCAGCTTAGGAAGGACAGCCTACGAGCAGTACTTC. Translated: CASSLGRTAYEQYF.

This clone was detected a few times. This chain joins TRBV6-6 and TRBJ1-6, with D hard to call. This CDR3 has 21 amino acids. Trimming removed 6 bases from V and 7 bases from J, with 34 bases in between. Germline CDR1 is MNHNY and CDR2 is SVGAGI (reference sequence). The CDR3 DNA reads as TGTGCCAGCAGCCGCGGTGACCCAGCGACGGCATCAGGAGGACGGAATTCACCCCTCCACTTT. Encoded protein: CASSRGDPATASGGRNSPLHF.

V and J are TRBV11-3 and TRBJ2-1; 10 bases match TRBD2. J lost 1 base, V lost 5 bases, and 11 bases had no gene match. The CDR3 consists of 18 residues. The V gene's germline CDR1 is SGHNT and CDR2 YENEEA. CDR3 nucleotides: TGTGCCAGCAGCCGCAGAACATCTAGCGGGGGATCCTACAATGAGCAGTTCTTC. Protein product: CASSRRTSSGGSYNEQFF.

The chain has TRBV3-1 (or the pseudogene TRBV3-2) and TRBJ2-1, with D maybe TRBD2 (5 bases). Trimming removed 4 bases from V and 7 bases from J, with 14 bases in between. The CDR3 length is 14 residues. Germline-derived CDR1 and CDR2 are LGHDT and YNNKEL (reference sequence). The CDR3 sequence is CASSRLGDMNEQFF. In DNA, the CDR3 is TGTGCCAGCAGCCGCCTCGGGGATATGAATGAGCAGTTCTTC.

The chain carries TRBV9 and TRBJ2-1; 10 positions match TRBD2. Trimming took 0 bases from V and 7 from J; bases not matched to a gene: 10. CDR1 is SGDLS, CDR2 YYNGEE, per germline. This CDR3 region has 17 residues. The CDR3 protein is CASSVVVRASGRNEQFF. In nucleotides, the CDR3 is TGTGCCAGCAGCGTAGTCGTTAGGGCTAGCGGGAGAAATGAGCAGTTCTTC.

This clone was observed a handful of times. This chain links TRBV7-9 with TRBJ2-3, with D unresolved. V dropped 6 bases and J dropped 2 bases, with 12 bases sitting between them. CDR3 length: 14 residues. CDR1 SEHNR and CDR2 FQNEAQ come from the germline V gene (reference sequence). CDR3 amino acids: CASRRLDLTDTQYF. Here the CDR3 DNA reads TGTGCCAGCAGAAGACTTGACCTCACAGATACGCAGTATTTT.

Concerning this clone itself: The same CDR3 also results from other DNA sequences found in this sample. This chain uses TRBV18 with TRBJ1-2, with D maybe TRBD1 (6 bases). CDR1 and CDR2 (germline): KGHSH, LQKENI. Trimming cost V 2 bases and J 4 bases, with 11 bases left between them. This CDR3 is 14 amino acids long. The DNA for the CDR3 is TGTGCCAGCTCACCAAACGGACAGTTCTATGGCTACACCTTC. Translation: CASSPNGQFYGYTF.

The CDR3 DNA reads TGTGCCAGTTTAGAGGACTCCACAGATACGCAGTATTTT. Translated: CASLEDSTDTQYF. The V call is TRBV12-3 or TRBV12-4, the J call TRBJ2-3; maybe TRBD2 (5 bases). The CDR3 has 13 amino acids. V was cut by 9 bases and J by 2 bases, with 12 bases left in between.

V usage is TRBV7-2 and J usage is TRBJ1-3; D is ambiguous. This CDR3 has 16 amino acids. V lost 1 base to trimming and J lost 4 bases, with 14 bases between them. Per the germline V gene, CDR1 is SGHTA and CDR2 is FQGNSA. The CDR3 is CASSLGGLGPGNTIYF. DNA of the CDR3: TGTGCCAGCAGCTTAGGAGGCTTGGGTCCCGGAAACACCATATATTTT. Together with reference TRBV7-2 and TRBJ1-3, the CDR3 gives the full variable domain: GAGVSQSPSNKVTEKGKDVELRCDPISGHTALYWYRQSLGQGLEFLIYFQGNSAPDKSGLPSDRFSAERTGGSVSTLTIQRTQQEDSAVYLCASSLGGLGPGNTIYFGEGSWLTVV.

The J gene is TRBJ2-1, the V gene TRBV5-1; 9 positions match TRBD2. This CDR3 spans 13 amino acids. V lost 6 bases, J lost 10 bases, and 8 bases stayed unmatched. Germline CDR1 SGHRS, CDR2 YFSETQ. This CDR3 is CASTPSGIGEQFF. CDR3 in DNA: TGCGCCAGCACCCCTAGCGGGATCGGGGAGCAGTTCTTC.

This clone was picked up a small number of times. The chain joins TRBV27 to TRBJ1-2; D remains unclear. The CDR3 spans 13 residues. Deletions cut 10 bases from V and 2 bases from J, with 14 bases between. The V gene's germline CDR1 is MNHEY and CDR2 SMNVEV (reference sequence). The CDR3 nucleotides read TGTGCCACCAAATTCACACAGAACTATGGCTACACCTTC. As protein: CATKFTQNYGYTF.

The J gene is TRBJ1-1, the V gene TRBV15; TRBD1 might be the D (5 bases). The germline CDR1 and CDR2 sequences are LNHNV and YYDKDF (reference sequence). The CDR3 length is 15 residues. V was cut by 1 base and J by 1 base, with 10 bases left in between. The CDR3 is CATSRGQFGNTEAFF. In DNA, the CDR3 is TGTGCCACCAGCAGAGGACAGTTTGGGAACACTGAAGCTTTCTTT.

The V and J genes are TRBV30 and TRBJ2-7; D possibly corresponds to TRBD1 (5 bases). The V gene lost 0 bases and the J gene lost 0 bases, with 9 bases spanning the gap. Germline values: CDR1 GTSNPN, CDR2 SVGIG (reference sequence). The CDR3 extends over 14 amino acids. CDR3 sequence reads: CAWSVGLSSYEQYF. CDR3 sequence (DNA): TGTGCCTGGAGTGTGGGGCTTAGCTCCTACGAGCAGTACTTC.

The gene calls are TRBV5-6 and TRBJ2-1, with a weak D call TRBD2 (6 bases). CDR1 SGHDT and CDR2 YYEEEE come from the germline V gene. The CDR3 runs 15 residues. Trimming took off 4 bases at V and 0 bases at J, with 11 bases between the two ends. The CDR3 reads CASSPGLSSYNEQFF. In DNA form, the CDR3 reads TGTGCCAGCAGCCCGGGACTCAGCTCCTACAATGAGCAGTTCTTC.

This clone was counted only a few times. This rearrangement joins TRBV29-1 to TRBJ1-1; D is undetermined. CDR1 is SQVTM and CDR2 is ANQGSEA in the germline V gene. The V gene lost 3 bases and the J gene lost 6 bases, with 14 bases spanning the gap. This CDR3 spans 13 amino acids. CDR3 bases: TGCAGCGTTGAGGTTGCGGAGGGTTCTGAAGCTTTCTTT. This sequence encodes CSVEVAEGSEAFF.

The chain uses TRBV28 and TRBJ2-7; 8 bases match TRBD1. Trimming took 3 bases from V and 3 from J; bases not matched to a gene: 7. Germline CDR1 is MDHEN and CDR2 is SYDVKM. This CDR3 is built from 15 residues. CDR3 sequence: CASSFGRGLNYEQYF. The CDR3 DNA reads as TGTGCCAGCAGTTTTGGCAGGGGGCTTAACTACGAGCAGTACTTC. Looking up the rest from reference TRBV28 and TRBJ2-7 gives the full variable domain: DVKVTQSSRYLVKRTGEKVFLECVQDMDHENMFWYRQDPGLGLRLIYFSYDVKMKEKGDIPEGYSVSREKKERFSLILESASTNQTSMYLCASSFGRGLNYEQYFGPGTRLTVT.

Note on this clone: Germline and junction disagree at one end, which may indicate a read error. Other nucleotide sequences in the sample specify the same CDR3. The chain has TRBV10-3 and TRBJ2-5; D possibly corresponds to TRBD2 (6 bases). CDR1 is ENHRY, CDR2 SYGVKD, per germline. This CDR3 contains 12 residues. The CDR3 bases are TGTGCCACCCGACTAGACCAGGAGACCCAGTACTTC. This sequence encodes CATRLDQETQYF.

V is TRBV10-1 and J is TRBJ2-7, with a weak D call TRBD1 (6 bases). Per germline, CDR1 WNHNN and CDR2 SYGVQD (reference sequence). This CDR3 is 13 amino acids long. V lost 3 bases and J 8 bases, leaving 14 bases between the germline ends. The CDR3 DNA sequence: TGCGCCAGCAGTGAAACTGGAAGGGGGAAGCAGTACTTC. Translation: CASSETGRGKQYF.